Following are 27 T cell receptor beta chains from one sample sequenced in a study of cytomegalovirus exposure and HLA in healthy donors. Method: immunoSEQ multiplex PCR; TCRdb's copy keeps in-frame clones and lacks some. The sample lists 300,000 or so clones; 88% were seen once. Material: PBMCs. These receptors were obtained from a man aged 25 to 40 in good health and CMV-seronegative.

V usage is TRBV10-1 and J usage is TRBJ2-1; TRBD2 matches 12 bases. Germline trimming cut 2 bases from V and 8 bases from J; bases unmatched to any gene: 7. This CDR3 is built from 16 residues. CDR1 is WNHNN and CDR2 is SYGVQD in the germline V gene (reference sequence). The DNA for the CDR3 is TGCGCCAGCAGTGAGAGCCTAGCGGGGGGGCAGGATGAGCAGTTCTTC. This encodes CASSESLAGGQDEQFF.

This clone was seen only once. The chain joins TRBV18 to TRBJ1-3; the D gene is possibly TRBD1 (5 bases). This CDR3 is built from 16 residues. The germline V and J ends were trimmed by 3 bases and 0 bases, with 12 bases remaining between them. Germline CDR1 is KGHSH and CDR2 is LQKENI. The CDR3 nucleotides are TGTGCCAGCTCACCTGGGGGACTCCACTCTGGAAACACCATATATTTT. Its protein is CASSPGGLHSGNTIYF.

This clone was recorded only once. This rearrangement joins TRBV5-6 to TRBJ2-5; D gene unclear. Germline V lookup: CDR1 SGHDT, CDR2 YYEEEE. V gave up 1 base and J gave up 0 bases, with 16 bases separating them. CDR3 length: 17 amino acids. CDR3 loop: CASSLTSGRAYQETQYF. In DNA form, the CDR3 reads TGTGCCAGCAGCTTGACGTCCGGCAGAGCGTACCAAGAGACCCAGTACTTC.

CDR3 sequence (DNA): TGCGCCAGCAGCCAAGATAGCCCATGGGGCCAAGACGAGCAGTACTTC. Its protein is CASSQDSPWGQDEQYF. V and J are TRBV4-1 and TRBJ2-7, with D tentatively TRBD1 (5 bases). V was trimmed by 0 bases and J by 5 bases, leaving 17 bases between them. Germline CDR1 reads MGHRA; CDR2 reads YSYEKL. The length of the CDR3 is 16 residues.

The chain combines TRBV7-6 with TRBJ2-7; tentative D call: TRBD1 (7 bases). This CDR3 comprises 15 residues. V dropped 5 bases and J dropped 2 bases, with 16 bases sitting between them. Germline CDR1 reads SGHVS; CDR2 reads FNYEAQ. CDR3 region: CASSPQGGGPYEQYF. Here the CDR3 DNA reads TGTGCCAGCAGCCCTCAGGGGGGCGGACCCTACGAGCAGTACTTC.

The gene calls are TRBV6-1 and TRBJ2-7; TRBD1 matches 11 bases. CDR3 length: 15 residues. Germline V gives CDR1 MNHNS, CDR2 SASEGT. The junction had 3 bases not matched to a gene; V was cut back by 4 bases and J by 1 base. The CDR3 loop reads CASSGGQGVSYEQYF. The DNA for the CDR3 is TGTGCCAGCAGTGGGGGACAGGGGGTGTCCTACGAGCAGTACTTC.

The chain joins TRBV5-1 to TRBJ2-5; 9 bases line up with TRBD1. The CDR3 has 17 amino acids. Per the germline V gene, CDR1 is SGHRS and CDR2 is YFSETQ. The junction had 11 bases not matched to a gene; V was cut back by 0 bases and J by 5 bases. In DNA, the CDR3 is TGCGCCAGCAGCTTGGATAATACAGGGGGCGCGAGGGAGACCCAGTACTTC. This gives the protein CASSLDNTGGARETQYF. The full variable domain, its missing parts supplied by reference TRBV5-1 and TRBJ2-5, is KAGVTQTPRYLIKTRGQQVTLSCSPISGHRSVSWYQQTPGQGLQFLFEYFSETQRNKGNFPGRFSGRQFSNSRSEMNVSTLELGDSALYLCASSLDNTGGARETQYFGPGTRLLVL.

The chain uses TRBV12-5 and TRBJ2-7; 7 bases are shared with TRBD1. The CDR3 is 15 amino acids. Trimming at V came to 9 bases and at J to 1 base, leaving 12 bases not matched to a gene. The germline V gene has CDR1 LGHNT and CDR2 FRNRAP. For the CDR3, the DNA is TGTGCTAGGAAAAGAAGACAGGGACCTTCCTACGAGCAGTACTTC. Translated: CARKRRQGPSYEQYF.

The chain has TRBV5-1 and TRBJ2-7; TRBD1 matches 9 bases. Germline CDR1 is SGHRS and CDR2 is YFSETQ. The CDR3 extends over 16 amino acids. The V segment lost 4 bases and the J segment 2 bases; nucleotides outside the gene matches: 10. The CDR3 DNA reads TGCGCCAGCAGCGCGTCCCCGGGACAGGGCCCCTACGAGCAGTACTTC. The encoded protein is CASSASPGQGPYEQYF.

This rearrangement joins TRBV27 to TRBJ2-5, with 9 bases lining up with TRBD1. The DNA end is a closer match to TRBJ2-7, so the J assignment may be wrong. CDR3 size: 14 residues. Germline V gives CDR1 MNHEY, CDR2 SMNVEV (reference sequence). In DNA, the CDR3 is TGTGCCAGCAGTTTTTCTGACAGGGGGTACGAGCAGTACTTC. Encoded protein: CASSFSDRGYEQYF.

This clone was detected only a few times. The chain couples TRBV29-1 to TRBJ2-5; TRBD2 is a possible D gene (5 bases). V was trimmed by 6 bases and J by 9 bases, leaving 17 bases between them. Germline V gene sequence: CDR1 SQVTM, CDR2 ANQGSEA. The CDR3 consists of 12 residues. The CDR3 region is CSVAEGKSAQYF. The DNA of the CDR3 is TGCAGCGTCGCTGAGGGTAAAAGTGCCCAGTACTTC.

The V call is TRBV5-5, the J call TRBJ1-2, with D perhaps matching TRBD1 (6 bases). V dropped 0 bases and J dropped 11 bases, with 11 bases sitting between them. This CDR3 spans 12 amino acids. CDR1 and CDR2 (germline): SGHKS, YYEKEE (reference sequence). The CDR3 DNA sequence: TGTGCCAGCAGCTTGGTGGGGACAACATACACCTTC. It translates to CASSLVGTTYTF.

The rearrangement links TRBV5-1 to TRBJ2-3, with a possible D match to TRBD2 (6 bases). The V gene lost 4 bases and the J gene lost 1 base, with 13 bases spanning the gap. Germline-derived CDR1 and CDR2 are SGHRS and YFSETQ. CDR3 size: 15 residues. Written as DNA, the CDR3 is TGCGCCAGCAGCCCAAACGGGGGTGGCACAGATACGCAGTATTTT. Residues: CASSPNGGGTDTQYF.

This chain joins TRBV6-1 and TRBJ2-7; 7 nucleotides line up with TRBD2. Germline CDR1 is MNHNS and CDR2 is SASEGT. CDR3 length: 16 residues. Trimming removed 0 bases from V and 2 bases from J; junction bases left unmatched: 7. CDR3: CASSEALTGGAYEQYF. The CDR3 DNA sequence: TGTGCCAGCAGTGAAGCGCTTACGGGGGGTGCCTACGAGCAGTACTTC.

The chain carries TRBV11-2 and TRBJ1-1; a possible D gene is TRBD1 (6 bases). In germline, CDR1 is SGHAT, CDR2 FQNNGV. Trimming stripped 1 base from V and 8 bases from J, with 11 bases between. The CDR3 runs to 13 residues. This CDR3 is CASSLAGVTEAFF. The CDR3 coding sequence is TGTGCCAGCAGCTTAGCAGGGGTTACCGAAGCTTTCTTT.

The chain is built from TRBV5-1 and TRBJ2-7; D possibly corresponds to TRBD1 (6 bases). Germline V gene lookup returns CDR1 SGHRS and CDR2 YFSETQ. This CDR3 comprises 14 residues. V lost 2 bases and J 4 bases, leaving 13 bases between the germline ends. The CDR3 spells CASSLTGQNYEQYF. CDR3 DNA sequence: TGCGCCAGCAGCTTAACGGGACAAAATTACGAGCAGTACTTC.

The DNA for the CDR3 is TGTGCCAGTAGTATCAAGAGCAGGGGGCGGTACACTGAAGCTTTCTTT. Encoded protein: CASSIKSRGRYTEAFF. V usage is TRBV19 and J usage is TRBJ1-1, with 8 bases aligning to TRBD1. CDR1 and CDR2 (germline): LNHDA, SQIVND (reference sequence). The V segment lost 3 bases and the J segment 3 bases; nucleotides outside the gene matches: 9. This CDR3 has 16 amino acids.

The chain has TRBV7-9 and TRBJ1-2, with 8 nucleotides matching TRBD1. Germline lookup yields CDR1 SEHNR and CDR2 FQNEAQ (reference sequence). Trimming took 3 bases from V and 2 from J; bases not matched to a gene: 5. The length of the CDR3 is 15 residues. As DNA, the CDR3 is TGTGCCAGCAGCTTGACAGGGGTTAACAACTATGGCTACACCTTC. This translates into CASSLTGVNNYGYTF.

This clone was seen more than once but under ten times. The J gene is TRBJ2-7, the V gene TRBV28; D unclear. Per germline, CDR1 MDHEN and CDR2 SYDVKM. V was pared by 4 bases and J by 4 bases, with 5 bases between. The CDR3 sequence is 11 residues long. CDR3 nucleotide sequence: TGTGCCAGCAGTTCCTTTTACGAGCAGTACTTC. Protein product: CASSSFYEQYF.

The CDR3 DNA is TGTGCCAGCAGTGAATTGGGGACAGGGGACACTGAAGCTTTCTTT. Amino acid sequence: CASSELGTGDTEAFF. The chain recombines TRBV25-1 with TRBJ1-1, with 10 bases identical to TRBD1. The CDR3 is made up of 15 amino acids. Germline trimming cut 1 base from V and 3 bases from J; bases unmatched to any gene: 2. Germline V CDR1 and CDR2: MGHDK, SYGVNS.

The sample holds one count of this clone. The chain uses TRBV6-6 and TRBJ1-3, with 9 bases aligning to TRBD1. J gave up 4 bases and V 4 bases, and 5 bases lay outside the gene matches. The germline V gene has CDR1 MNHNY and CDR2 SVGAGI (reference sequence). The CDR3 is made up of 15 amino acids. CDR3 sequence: CASSLRTGAGNTIYF. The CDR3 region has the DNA TGTGCCAGCAGTTTACGGACAGGGGCAGGAAACACCATATATTTT.

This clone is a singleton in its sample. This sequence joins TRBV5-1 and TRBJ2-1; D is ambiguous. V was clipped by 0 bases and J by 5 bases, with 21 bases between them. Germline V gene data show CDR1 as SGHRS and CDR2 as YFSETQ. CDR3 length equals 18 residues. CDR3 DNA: TGCGCCAGCAGCTTGGAATTCTTTATGGGCGCGACCAACAATGAGCAGTTCTTC. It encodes CASSLEFFMGATNNEQFF.

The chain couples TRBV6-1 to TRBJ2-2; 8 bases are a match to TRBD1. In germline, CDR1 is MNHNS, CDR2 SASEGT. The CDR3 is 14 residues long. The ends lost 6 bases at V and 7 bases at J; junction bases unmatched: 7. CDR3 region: CASRVQGVGGELFF. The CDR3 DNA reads TGTGCCAGCAGAGTACAGGGGGTCGGCGGGGAGCTGTTTTTT.

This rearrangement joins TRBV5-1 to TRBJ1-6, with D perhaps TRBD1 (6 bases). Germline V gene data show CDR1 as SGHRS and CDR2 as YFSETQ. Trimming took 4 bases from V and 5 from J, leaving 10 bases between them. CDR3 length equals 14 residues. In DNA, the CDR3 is TGCGCCAGCAGCAAGGACAGAAATAATTCACCCCTCCACTTT. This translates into CASSKDRNNSPLHF.

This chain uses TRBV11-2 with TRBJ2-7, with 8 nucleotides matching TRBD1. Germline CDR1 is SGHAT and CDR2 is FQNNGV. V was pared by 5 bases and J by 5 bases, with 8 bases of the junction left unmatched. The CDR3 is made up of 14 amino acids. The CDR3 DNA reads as TGTGCCAGCAGCGTGACAGGGGTCGTCCACGAGCAGTACTTC. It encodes CASSVTGVVHEQYF.

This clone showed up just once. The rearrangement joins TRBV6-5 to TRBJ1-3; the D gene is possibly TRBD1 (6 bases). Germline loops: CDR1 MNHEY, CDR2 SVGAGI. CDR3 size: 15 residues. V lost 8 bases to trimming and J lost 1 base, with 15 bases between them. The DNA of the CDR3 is TGTGCCAGCGGTTTACAGGGTCTATCTGGAAACACCATATATTTT. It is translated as CASGLQGLSGNTIYF.

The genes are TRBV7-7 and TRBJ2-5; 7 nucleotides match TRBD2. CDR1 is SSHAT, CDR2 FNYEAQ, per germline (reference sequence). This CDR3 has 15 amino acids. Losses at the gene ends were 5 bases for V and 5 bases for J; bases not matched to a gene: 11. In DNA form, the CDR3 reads TGTGCCAGCAGCCCGCTGGCGGGGGTTGGTGAGACCCAGTACTTC. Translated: CASSPLAGVGETQYF.